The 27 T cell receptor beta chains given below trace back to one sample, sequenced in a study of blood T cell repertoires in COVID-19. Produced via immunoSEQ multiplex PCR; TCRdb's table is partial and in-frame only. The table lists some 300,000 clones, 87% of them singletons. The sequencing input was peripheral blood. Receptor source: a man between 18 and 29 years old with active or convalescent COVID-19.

The CDR3 reads CASGKGNGNQPQHF. For the CDR3, the DNA is TGTGCCAGCGGGAAGGGGAATGGCAATCAGCCCCAGCATTTT. The gene calls are TRBV9 and TRBJ1-5; a possible D gene is TRBD1 (5 bases). The CDR3 is made up of 14 amino acids. Per the germline V gene, CDR1 is SGDLS and CDR2 is YYNGEE. The V gene lost 7 bases and the J gene lost 2 bases, with 13 bases spanning the gap. Looking up the rest from reference TRBV9 and TRBJ1-5 gives the full variable domain: DSGVTQTPKHLITATGQRVTLRCSPRSGDLSVYWYQQSLDQGLQFLIQYYNGEERAKGNILERFSAQQFPDLHSELNLSSLELGDSALYFCASGKGNGNQPQHFGDGTRLSIL.

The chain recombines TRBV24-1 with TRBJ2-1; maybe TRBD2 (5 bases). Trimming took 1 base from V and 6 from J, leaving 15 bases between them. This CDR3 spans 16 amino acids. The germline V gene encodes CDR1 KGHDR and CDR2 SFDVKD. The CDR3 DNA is TGTGCCACCAGTGATTTAAGGTCGGGATCTATCAATGAGCAGTTCTTC. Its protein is CATSDLRSGSINEQFF.

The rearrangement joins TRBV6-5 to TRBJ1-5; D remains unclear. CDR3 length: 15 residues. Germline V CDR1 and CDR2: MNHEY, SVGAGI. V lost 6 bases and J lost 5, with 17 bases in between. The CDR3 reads CASSSKRREYQPQHF. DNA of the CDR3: TGTGCCAGCAGCAGTAAGCGACGGGAATATCAGCCCCAGCATTTT.

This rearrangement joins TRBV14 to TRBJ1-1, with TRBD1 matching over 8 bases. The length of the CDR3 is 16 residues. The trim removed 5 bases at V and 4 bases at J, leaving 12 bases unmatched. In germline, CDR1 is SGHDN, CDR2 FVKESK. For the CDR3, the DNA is TGTGCCAGCAGCGGCGTGCAGGGGGCGCGAGCCACTGAAGCTTTCTTT. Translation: CASSGVQGARATEAFF. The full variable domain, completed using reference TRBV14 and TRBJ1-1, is EAGVTQFPSHSVIEKGQTVTLRCDPISGHDNLYWYRRVMGKEIKFLLHFVKESKQDESGMPNNRFLAERTGGTYSTLKVQPAELEDSGVYFCASSGVQGARATEAFFGQGTRLTVV.

The CDR3 DNA follows: TGTGCCAGTAGTAGGGATTCGGCGGGAGGCCCCAAAAACATTCAGTACTTC. Translating gives CASSRDSAGGPKNIQYF. The chain joins TRBV19 to TRBJ2-4, with 8 nucleotides matching TRBD2. The germline V gene encodes CDR1 LNHDA and CDR2 SQIVND (reference sequence). The V and J ends lost 4 bases and 2 bases, in that order; junction bases with no gene match: 10. CDR3 size: 17 residues.

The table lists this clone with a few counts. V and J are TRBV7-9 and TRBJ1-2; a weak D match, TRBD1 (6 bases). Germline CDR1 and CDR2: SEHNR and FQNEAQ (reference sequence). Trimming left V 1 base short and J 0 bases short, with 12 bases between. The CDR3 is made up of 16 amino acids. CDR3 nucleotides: TGTGCCAGCAGCTTAGGTGGACAGCTTCCTAACTATGGCTACACCTTC. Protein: CASSLGGQLPNYGYTF.

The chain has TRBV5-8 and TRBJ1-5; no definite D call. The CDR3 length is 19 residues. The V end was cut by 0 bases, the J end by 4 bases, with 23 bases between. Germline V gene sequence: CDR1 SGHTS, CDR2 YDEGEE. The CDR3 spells CASSLVIFLGDTVNQPQHF. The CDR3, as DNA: TGTGCCAGCAGCTTGGTTATTTTCTTGGGTGACACAGTGAATCAGCCCCAGCATTTT.

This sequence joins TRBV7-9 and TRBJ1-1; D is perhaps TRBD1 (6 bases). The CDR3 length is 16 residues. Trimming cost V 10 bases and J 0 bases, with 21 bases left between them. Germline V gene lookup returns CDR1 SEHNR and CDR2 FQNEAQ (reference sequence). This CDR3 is CATWEGGPPMNTEAFF. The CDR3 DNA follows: TGTGCCACATGGGAGGGGGGGCCACCTATGAACACTGAAGCTTTCTTT.

CDR3 bases: TGTGCCAGCAGTACAGGGGGCCCATCGTATGAGCAGTTCTTC. Amino acids: CASSTGGPSYEQFF. The rearrangement joins TRBV6-2 or TRBV6-3 to TRBJ2-1; 9 bases are shared with TRBD1. Germline-derived CDR1 and CDR2 are MNHEY and SVGEGT. V dropped 5 bases and J dropped 8; count of bases not matched to a gene: 7. The CDR3 sequence is 14 residues long.

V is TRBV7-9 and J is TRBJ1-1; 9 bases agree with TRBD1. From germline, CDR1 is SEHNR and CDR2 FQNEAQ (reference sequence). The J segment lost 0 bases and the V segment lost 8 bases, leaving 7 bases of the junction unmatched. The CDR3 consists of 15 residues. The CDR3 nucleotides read TGTGCCAGCCGGGGACAGGGTCCCTTGAACACTGAAGCTTTCTTT. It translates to CASRGQGPLNTEAFF.

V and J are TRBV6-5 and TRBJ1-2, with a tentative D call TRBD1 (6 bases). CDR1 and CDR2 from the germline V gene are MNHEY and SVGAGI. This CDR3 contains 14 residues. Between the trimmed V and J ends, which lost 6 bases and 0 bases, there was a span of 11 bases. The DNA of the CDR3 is TGTGCCAGCAGAACAGGGCCCCCTAACTATGGCTACACCTTC. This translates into CASRTGPPNYGYTF.

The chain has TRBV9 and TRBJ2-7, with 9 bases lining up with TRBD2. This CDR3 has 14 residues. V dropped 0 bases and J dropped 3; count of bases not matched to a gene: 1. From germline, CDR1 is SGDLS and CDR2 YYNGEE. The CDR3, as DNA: TGTGCCAGCAGCGTAGGGACTAGCGACTACGAGCAGTACTTC. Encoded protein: CASSVGTSDYEQYF. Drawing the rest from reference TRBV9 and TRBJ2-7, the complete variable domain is DSGVTQTPKHLITATGQRVTLRCSPRSGDLSVYWYQQSLDQGLQFLIQYYNGEERAKGNILERFSAQQFPDLHSELNLSSLELGDSALYFCASSVGTSDYEQYFGPGTRLTVT.

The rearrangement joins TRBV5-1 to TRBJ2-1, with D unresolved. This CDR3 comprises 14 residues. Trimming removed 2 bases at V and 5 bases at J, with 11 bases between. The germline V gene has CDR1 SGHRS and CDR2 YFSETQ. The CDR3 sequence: CASSFGSADNEQFF. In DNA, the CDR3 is TGCGCCAGCAGCTTCGGGTCCGCGGACAATGAGCAGTTCTTC.

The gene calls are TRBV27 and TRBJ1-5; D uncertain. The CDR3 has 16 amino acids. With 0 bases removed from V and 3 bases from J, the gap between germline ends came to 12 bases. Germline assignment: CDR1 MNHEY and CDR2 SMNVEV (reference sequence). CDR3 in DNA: TGTGCCAGCAGTTTATCCTGGACGGACTCCAATCAGCCCCAGCATTTT. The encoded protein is CASSLSWTDSNQPQHF.

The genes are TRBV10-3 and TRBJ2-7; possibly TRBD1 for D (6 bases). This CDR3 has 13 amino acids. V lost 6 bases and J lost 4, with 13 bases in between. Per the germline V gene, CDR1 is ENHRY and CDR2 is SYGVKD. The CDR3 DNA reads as TGTGCCATCAGCAACAGCCAGGGGTACGAGCAGTACTTC. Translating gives CAISNSQGYEQYF.

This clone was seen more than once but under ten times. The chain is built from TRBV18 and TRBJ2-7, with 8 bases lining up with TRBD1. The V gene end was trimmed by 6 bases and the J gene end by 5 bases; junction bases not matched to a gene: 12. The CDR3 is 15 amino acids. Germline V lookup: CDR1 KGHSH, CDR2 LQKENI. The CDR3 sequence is CASSSQGAVANEQYF. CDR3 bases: TGTGCCAGCTCTTCTCAGGGGGCTGTGGCGAACGAGCAGTACTTC.

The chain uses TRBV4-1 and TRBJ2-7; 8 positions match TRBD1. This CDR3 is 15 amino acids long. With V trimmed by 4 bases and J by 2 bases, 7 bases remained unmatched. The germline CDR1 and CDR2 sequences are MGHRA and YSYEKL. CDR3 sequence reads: CASSPRGQGPYEQYF. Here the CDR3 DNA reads TGCGCCAGCAGCCCTCGAGGACAGGGACCCTACGAGCAGTACTTC.

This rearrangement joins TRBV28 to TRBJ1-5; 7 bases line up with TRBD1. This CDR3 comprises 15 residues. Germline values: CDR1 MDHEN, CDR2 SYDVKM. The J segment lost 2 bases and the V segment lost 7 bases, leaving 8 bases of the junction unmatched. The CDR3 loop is CASNTYRGGNQPQHF. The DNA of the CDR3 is TGTGCCAGCAACACATACAGGGGTGGCAATCAGCCCCAGCATTTT.

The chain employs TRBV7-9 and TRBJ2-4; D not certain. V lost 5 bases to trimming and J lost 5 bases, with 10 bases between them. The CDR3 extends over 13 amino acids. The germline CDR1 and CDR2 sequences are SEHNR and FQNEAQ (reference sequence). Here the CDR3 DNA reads TGTGCCAGCAGCCCCGCCTTAGAAAACATTCAGTACTTC. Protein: CASSPALENIQYF.

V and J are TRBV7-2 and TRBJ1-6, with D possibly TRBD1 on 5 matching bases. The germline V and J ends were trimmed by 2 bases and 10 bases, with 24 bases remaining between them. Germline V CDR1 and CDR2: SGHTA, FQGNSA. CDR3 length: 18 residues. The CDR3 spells CASSLSAFFGRADSPLHF. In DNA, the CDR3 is TGTGCCAGCAGCTTATCAGCGTTCTTCGGCAGGGCAGACTCACCCCTCCACTTT.

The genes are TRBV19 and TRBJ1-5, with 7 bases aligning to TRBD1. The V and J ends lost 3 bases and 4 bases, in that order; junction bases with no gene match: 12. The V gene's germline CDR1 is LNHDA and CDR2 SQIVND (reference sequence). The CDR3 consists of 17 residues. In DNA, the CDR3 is TGTGCCAGTAGTATGTATAGCAGGGGGAATCGTAATCAGCCCCAGCATTTT. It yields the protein CASSMYSRGNRNQPQHF.

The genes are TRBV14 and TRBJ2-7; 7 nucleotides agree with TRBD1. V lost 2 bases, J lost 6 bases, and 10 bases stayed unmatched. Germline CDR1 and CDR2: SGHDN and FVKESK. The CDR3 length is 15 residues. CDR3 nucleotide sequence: TGTGCCAGCAGCCAATTACAGGGGATTTATGTCGAGCAGTACTTC. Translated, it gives CASSQLQGIYVEQYF.

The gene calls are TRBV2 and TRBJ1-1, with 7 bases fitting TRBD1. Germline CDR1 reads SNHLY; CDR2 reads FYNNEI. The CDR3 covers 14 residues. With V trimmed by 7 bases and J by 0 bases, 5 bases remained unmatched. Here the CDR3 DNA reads TGTGCCAGCATCCCAGGGACAGTGAACACTGAAGCTTTCTTT. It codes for CASIPGTVNTEAFF.

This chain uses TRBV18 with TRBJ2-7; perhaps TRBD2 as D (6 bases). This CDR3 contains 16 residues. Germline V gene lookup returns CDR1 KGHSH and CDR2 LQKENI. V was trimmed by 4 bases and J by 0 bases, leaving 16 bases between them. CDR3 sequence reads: CASSLTPGLSSYEQYF. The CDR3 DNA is TGTGCCAGCTCACTTACCCCGGGACTCAGCTCCTACGAGCAGTACTTC.

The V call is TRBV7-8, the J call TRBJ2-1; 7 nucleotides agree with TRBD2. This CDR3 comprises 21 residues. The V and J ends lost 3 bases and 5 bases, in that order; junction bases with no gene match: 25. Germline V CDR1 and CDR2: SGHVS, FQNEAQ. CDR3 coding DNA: TGTGCCAGCAGCTTTAATCCGCCACGGGAGGACTCCGTTCACCGACACAATGAGCAGTTCTTC. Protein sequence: CASSFNPPREDSVHRHNEQFF.

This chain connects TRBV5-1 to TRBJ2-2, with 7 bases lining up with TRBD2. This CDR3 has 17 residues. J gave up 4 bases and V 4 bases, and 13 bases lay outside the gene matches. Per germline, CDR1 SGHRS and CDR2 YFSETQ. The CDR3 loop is CASSLPGLAATTGELFF. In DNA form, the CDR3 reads TGCGCCAGCAGCCTCCCGGGGCTAGCGGCAACCACCGGGGAGCTGTTTTTT.

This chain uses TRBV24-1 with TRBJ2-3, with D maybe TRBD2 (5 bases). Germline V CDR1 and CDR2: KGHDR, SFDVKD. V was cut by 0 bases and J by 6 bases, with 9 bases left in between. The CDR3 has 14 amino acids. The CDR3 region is CATSDLGRGDTQYF. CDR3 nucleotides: TGTGCCACCAGTGATTTGGGACGGGGTGATACGCAGTATTTT.